This T cell receptor (beta chain) emerged from a study of graft-versus-host responses after intestinal transplantation. TCRdb's copy holds only in-frame clones and misses some; the assay was immunoSEQ multiplex PCR. The data hold 85,000 to 100,000 clones, with 92% observed a single time. A remark on this clone: Its matching antigen is unknown.

The CDR3 loop spans 17 amino acids. Germline V lookup: CDR1 MRHNA, CDR2 SNTAGT. Trimming took 2 bases from V and 2 from J; bases not matched to a gene: 11. This receptor was obtained from a human donor who was the organ donor for an intestinal transplant. Sequencing used unstimulated CD8+ T cells sorted from spleen or lymph node cells, obtained before transplant. The chain has TRBV6-4 and TRBJ2-5; 7 nucleotides match TRBD2. The CDR3 spells CASSDPGRDYTQETQYF. The CDR3 DNA sequence: TGTGCCAGCAGTGACCCAGGAAGGGACTACACTCAAGAGACCCAGTACTTC.